This entry concerns a single T cell receptor beta chain. Its antigen is undetermined. Sequencing of TCR beta covered CD8+ and CD4+ T cells obtained from blood. TEMRA cells were enriched by FACS, while CD8+ and CD4+ T cells were obtained through a negative isolation that was performed magnetically. The sample originates from a study of CD8 T cells in Susac syndrome. For the study at large: Blood was drawn from patients with Susac syndrome. At that point, they were therapy-naive, on corticosteroids, or on intravenous immunoglobulin alone.

Study-wide results and caveats: There was no clonal expansion in the CD4+ T cell repertoires of Susac syndrome.

The CDR3 totals 12 residues. Germline V gives CDR1 MNHEY, CDR2 SVGAGI. V lost 6 bases, J lost 8 bases, and 8 bases lay in between. Random hexamers were used to reverse transcribe the RNA input (0.5 to 1 ug). One entry per CDR3 protein results from TCRdb running MiXCR on the immunoSEQ multiplex PCR reads. The table includes 200,000 or so distinct CDR3 sequences, approximately 96% detected once. Sequencing was performed on CD4+ T cells from PBMCs. The receptor was isolated from a human donor with Susac syndrome. The chain recombines TRBV6-5 with TRBJ1-6, with D possibly matching TRBD1 (5 bases). The CDR3, as DNA: TGTGCCAGCAGATTACAGGATTCACCCCTCCACTTT. Its protein product is CASRLQDSPLHF.